The clone carrying this T cell receptor beta chain has at least ten counts. What it binds is unknown. The sample is drawn from a study of T cells in Graves' hyperthyroidism and ophthalmopathy. Findings and caveats of the study: Also found in blood were most expanded thyroid clonotypes above 0.001. Ophthalmopathy and stable hyperthyroidism were told apart by a 13 V-J model.

Fresh peripheral blood, approximately 9.7 ml, was the source of the PBMCs. The CDR3 extends over 16 amino acids. CDR1 is SGHAT, CDR2 FQNNGV, per germline. V was pared by 5 bases and J by 0 bases, with 14 bases between. From RNA transcripts, TCR beta CDR3 regions were amplified. TCR CDR3 underwent first-round RT-PCR with the HTBI primer set. TCRdb processed the multiplex PCR reads anew with MiXCR; each CDR3 protein has one entry. Of a few hundred thousand distinct CDR3 sequences listed, around 15% were seen once; the top ten hold 30% to 35%. The TCR originated in a woman between 45 and 60 years old with Graves' hyperthyroidism that later progressed to Graves' ophthalmopathy. The specimen was blood. The chain combines TRBV11-2 with TRBJ1-3; no reliable D call. CDR3 amino acids: CASSLRPVTSGNTIYF. CDR3 nucleotide sequence: TGTGCCAGCAGCCTAAGGCCGGTGACCTCTGGAAACACCATATATTTT.